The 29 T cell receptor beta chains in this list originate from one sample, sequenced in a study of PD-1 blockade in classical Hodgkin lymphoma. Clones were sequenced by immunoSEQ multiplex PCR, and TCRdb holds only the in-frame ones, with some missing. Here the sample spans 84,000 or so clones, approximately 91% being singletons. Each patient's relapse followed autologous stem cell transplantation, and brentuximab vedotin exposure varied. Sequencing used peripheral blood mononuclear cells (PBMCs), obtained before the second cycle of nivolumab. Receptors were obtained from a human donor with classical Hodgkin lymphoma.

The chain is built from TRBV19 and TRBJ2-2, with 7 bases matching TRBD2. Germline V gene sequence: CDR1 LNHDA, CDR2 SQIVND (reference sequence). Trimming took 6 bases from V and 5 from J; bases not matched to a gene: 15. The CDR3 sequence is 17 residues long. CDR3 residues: CASSPLMGGGGTGELFF. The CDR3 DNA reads TGTGCCAGTAGCCCCCTGATGGGCGGGGGAGGGACCGGGGAGCTGTTTTTT.

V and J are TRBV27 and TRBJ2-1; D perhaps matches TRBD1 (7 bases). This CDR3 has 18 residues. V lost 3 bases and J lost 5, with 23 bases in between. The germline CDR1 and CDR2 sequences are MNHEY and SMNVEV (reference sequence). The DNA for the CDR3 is TGTGCCAGCAGTTTCGGCACTCGACTAGGGACAGCGAACAATGAGCAGTTCTTC. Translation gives CASSFGTRLGTANNEQFF.

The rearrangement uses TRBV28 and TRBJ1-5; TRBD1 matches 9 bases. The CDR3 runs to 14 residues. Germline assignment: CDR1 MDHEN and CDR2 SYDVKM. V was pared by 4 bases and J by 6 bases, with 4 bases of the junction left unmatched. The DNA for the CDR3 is TGTGCCAGCAGTTCACAGGGGGCGGTTCAGCCCCAGCATTTT. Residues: CASSSQGAVQPQHF.

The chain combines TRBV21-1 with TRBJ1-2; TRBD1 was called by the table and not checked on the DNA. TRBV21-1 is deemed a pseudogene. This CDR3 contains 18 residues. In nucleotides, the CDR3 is TGTGCCAGCAGCAAAGGAGATCCATCGGCGCAGGGGAACTATGGCTACACCTTC. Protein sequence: CASSKGDPSAQGNYGYTF.

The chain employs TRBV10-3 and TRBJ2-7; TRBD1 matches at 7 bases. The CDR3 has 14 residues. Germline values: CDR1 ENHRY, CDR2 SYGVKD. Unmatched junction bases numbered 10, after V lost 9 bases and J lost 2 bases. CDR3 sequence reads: CAMRKRDRTYEQYF. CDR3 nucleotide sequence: TGTGCCATGAGGAAAAGGGACAGAACCTACGAGCAGTACTTC.

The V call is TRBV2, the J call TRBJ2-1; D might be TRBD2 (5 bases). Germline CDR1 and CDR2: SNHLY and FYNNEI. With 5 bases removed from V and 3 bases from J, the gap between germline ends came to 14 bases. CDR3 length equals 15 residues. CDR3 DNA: TGTGCCAGCAGTACCCAAGCGGATTTCTACAATGAGCAGTTCTTC. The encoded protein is CASSTQADFYNEQFF.

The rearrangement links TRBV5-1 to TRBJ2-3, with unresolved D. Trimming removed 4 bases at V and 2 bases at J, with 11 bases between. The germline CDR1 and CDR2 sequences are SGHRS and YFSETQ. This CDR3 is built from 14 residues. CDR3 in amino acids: CASSDKIYTDTQYF. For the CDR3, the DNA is TGCGCCAGCAGCGACAAGATTTACACAGATACGCAGTATTTT.

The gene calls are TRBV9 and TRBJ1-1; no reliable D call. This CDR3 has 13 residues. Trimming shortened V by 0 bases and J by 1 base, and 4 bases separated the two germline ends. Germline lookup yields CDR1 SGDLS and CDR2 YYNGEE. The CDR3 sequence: CASSVAANTEAFF. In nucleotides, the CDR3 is TGTGCCAGCAGCGTAGCAGCGAACACTGAAGCTTTCTTT.

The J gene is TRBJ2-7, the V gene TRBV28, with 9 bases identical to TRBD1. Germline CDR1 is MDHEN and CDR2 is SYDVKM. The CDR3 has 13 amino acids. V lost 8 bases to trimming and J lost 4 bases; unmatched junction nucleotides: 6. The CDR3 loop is CASLGTGKYEQYF. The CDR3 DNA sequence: TGTGCCAGCCTTGGGACAGGGAAGTACGAGCAGTACTTC.

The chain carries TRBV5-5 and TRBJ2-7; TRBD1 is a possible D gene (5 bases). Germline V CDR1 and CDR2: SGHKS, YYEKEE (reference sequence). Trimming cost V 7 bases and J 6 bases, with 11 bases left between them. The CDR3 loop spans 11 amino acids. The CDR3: CASGLGAEQYF. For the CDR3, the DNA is TGTGCCAGCGGGCTTGGGGCCGAGCAGTACTTC.

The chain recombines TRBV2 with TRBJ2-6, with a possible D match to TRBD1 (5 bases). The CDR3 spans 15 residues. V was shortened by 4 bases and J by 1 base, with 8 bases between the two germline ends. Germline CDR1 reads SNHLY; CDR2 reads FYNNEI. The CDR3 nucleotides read TGTGCCAGCAGTGGTCAGGGATCTGGGGCCAACGTCCTGACTTTC. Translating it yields CASSGQGSGANVLTF. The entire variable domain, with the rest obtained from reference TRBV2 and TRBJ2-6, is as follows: EPEVTQTPSHQVTQMGQEVILRCVPISNHLYFYWYRQILGQKVEFLVSFYNNEISEKSEIFDDQFSVERPDGSNFTLKIRSTKLEDSAMYFCASSGQGSGANVLTFGAGSRLTVL.

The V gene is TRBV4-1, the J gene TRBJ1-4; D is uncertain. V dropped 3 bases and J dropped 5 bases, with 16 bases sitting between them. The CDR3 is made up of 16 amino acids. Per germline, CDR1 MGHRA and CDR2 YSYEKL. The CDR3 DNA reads TGCGCCAGCAGCCAGGTTTCGGGCGGTCCCAATGAAAAACTGTTTTTT. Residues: CASSQVSGGPNEKLFF.

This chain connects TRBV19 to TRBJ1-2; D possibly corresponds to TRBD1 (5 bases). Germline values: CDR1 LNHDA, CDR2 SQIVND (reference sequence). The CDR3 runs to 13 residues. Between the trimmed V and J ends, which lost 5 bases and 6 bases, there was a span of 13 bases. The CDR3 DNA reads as TGTGCCAGTAGTTCGGGGCCAAGGGATGGCTACACCTTC. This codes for CASSSGPRDGYTF. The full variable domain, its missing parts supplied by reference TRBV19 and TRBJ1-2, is DGGITQSPKYLFRKEGQNVTLSCEQNLNHDAMYWYRQDPGQGLRLIYYSQIVNDFQKGDIAEGYSVSREKKESFPLTVTSAQKNPTAFYLCASSSGPRDGYTFGSGTRLTVV.

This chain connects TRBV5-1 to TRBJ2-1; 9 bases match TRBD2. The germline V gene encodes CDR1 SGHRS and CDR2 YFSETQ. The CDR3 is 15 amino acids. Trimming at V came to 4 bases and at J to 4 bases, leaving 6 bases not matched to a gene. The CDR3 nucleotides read TGCGCCAGCAGCGCCCTAGCGGGGCCATACAATGAGCAGTTCTTC. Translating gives CASSALAGPYNEQFF.

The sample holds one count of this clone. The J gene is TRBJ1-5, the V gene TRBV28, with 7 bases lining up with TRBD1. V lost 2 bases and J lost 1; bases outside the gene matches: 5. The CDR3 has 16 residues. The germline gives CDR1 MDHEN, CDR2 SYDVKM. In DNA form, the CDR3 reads TGTGCCAGCAGTTTACTCGACAGGGCGAGCAATCAGCCCCAGCATTTT. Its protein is CASSLLDRASNQPQHF.

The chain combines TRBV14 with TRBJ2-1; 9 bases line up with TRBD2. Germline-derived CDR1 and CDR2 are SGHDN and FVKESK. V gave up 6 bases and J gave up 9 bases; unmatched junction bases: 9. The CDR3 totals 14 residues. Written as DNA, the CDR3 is TGTGCCAGCAGGCGGAGCGGGAGGCTGGGTGAGCAGTTCTTC. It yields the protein CASRRSGRLGEQFF. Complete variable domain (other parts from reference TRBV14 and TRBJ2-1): EAGVTQFPSHSVIEKGQTVTLRCDPISGHDNLYWYRRVMGKEIKFLLHFVKESKQDESGMPNNRFLAERTGGTYSTLKVQPAELEDSGVYFCASRRSGRLGEQFFGPGTRLTVL.

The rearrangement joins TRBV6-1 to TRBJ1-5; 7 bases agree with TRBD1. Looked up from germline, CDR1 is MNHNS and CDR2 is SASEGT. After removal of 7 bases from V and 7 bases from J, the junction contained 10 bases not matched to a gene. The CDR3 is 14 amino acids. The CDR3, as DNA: TGTGCCAGCACCAATGACAGGGTCTGGCAGCCCCAGCATTTT. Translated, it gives CASTNDRVWQPQHF.

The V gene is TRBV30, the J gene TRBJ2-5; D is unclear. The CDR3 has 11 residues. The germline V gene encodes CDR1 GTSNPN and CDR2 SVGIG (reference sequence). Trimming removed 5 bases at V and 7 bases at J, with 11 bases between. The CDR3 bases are TGTGCCTGGGGACCGGTAGGGACCCAGTACTTC. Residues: CAWGPVGTQYF.

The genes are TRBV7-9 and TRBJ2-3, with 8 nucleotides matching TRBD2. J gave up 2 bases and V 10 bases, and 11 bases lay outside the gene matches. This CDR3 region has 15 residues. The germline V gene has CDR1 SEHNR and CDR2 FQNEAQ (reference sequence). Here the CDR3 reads CAIAGRGAITDTQYF. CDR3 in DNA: TGTGCCATCGCTGGGCGGGGGGCTATCACAGATACGCAGTATTTT.

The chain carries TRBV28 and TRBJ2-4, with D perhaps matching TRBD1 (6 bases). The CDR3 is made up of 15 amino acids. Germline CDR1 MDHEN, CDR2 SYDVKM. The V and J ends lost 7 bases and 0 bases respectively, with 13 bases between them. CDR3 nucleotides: TGTGCCAGCAAGAGAGGGACAATAGCCAAAAACATTCAGTACTTC. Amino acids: CASKRGTIAKNIQYF.

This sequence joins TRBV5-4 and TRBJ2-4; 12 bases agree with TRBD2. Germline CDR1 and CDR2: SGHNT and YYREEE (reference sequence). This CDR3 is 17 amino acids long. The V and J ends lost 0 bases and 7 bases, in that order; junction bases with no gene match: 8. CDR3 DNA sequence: TGTGCCAGCAGCTTGGGACGACTAGCGGGAGTGGGGAACATTCAGTACTTC. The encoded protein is CASSLGRLAGVGNIQYF.

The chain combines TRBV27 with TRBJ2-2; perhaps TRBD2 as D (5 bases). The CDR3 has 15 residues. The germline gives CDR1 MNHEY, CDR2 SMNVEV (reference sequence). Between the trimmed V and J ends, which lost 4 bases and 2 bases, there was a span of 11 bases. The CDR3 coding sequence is TGTGCCAGCAGTTCTAGCCAGATAAACACCGGGGAGCTGTTTTTT. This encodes CASSSSQINTGELFF.

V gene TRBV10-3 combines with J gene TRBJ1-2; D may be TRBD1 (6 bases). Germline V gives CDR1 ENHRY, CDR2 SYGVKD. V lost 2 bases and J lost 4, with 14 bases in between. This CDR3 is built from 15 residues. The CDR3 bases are TGTGCCATCAGTGAGGGGGGGGCGCGGGCCTATGGCTACACCTTC. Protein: CAISEGGARAYGYTF.

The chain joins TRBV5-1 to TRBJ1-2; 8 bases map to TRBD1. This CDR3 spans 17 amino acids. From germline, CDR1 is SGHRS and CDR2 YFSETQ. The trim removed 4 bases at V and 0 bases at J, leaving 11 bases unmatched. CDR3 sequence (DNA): TGCGCCAGCAGCCCCTTCGGGACAGGAGTCCCTAACTATGGCTACACCTTC. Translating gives CASSPFGTGVPNYGYTF.

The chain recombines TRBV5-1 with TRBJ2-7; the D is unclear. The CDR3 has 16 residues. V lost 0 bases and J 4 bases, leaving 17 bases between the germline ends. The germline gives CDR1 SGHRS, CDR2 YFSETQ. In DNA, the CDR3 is TGCGCCAGCAGCTTGGCCATCTCCGTATTGGGATACGAGCAGTACTTC. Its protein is CASSLAISVLGYEQYF.

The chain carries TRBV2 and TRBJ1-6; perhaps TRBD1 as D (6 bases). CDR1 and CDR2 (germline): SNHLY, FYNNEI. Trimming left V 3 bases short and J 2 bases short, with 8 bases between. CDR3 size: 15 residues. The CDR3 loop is CASSETGPYNSPLHF. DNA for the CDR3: TGTGCCAGCAGTGAGACAGGACCCTATAATTCACCCCTCCACTTT.

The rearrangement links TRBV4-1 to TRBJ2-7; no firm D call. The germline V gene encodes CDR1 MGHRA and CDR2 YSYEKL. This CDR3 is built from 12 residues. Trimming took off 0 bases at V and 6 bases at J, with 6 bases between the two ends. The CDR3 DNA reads TGCGCCAGCAGCCAAGATTCCGGCGAGCAGTACTTC. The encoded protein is CASSQDSGEQYF.

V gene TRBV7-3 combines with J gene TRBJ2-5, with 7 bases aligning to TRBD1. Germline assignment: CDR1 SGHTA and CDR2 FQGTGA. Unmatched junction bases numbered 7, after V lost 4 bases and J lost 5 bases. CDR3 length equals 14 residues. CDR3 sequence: CASSSDRVGETQYF. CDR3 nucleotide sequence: TGTGCCAGCAGCTCCGACAGGGTCGGCGAGACCCAGTACTTC.

CDR3 in amino acids: CASSQVRAGEKLFF. The DNA for the CDR3 is TGCGCCAGCAGCCAAGTCCGGGCAGGGGAAAAACTGTTTTTT. The V gene is TRBV4-1, the J gene TRBJ1-4; possible D gene TRBD1, 5 bases. Germline CDR1 reads MGHRA; CDR2 reads YSYEKL. V lost 1 base and J 8 bases, leaving 11 bases between the germline ends. The CDR3 length is 14 residues.